The sequence of this T cell receptor beta chain was determined in a study of cytomegalovirus exposure and HLA in healthy donors. Researchers ran the PCR with 60 Vbeta and 13 Jbeta primers. The protocol was immunoSEQ multiplex PCR, while the TCRdb copy is restricted to in-frame clones and leaves out a portion. The data contain about 130,000 clones, around two thirds of them singletons. Trimming cost V 3 bases and J 0 bases, with 24 bases left between them. The length of the CDR3 is 19 residues. The germline gives CDR1 SGDLS, CDR2 YYNGEE. Sequences were obtained from PBMCs. The clonotype was recovered from a human donor in good health. The gene calls are TRBV9 and TRBJ2-5; the D gene is possibly TRBD2 (5 bases). The CDR3 here is CASSDPSGVGPKYQETQYF. The CDR3 bases are TGTGCCAGCAGCGACCCCTCCGGGGTCGGGCCCAAGTACCAAGAGACCCAGTACTTC. The full variable domain, in which reference TRBV9 and TRBJ2-5 provide the parts outside the CDR3, is DSGVTQTPKHLITATGQRVTLRCSPRSGDLSVYWYQQSLDQGLQFLIQYYNGEERAKGNILERFSAQQFPDLHSELNLSSLELGDSALYFCASSDPSGVGPKYQETQYFGPGTRLLVL.